This TCR beta chain derives from a study of cytomegalovirus exposure and HLA in healthy donors. PCR was performed using 60 Vbeta and 13 Jbeta primers. Produced via immunoSEQ multiplex PCR; TCRdb's table is partial and in-frame only. The sample yields about 190,000 clones, about 80% seen once. Trimming at V came to 4 bases and at J to 5 bases, leaving 10 bases not matched to a gene. Looked up from germline, CDR1 is MDHEN and CDR2 is SYDVKM. The CDR3 length is 16 residues. The sequence came from a woman younger than 45 in good health and CMV-seronegative. Input material: PBMCs. This sequence joins TRBV28 and TRBJ2-7, with 11 bases lining up with TRBD1. The CDR3 DNA reads as TGTGCCAGCAGTTCCAAAGGACAGGGGGCTTCCCACGAGCAGTACTTC. This translates into CASSSKGQGASHEQYF.